The present TCR beta chain was sequenced within a study of Ad26.COV2.S vaccination and SARS-CoV-2 variants. Produced via immunoSEQ multiplex PCR; TCRdb's table is partial and in-frame only. The table shows about 400,000 clones, with about nine tenths occurring only once. Germline CDR1 and CDR2: LGHNA and YSLEER. The CDR3 covers 14 residues. V lost 4 bases and J 1 base, leaving 10 bases between the germline ends. Noted treatment: about 20 received Ad26.COV2.S at low or high dose, single or two shots; 5 received placebo; per-sample allocation not given. Specimen acquisition occurred on day 63 following the initial vaccine or placebo injection.

This specimen was peripheral blood, taken in a trial of Ad26.COV2.S vaccine versus placebo. This chain links TRBV4-3 with TRBJ1-1; no firm D call. The sequence derives from a person between 18 and 65 years old who received the Ad26.COV2.S COVID-19 vaccine or a placebo. CDR3 residues: CASSPSTWNTEAFF. The CDR3 DNA reads TGCGCCAGCAGCCCCTCGACTTGGAACACTGAAGCTTTCTTT.